This T cell receptor (beta chain) was captured by sequencing in a study of beta chain features in type 1 diabetes. Overall study: Across all samples, around 98 million sorted cells were examined.

The whole isolated RNA underwent reverse transcription, so sequencing captured expressed TCRB transcripts. Average reads for naive, central memory and regulatory T cell samples were some 3.9 million. Sequenced by immunoSEQ multiplex PCR; TCRdb stores in-frame clones only, minus some. The repertoire consists of 350,000 to 450,000 clones, with roughly 14% occurring once and the leading ten covering roughly 0.036%. CD45RO/CCR7/CD25/CD127/CD95/CD27 staining was used to isolate CD4+ naive, central memory, regulatory and stem cell-like memory cells by sorting. This clone was detected a few times. This CDR3 spans 16 amino acids. The ends lost 0 bases at V and 3 bases at J; junction bases unmatched: 7. Germline values: CDR1 SNHLY, CDR2 FYNNEI.

This chain joins TRBV2 and TRBJ2-7; 8 nucleotides agree with TRBD2. This TCR derives from a man between 25 and 39 years old in good health. Sample: naive CD4+ T cells from blood. The CDR3 sequence: CASSEADWTSFYEQYF. CDR3 coding DNA: TGTGCCAGCAGTGAAGCTGATTGGACTAGCTTCTACGAGCAGTACTTC.